The rows below give T cell receptor beta chains drawn from one sample of a study of T cell responses to AZD1222 COVID-19 vaccine. The assay was immunoSEQ multiplex PCR, and TCRdb's table has in-frame clones only and misses some. In the table there are fewer than 150,000 clones, approximately 93% of which are singletons. The sequencing used peripheral blood, collected on day 0 of AZD1222 vaccination. The source of these receptors is an adult in good health. The CDR3 runs from the conserved cysteine through the conserved F or W. The D gene is left open where the match is weak. Clone size appears in some rows only: once, few, many, or a class for an expanded clone.

abundance	v_gene	d_gene	j_gene	CDR3aa	CDR3nt
NA	TRBV10-1	NA	TRBJ1-1	CASSEEPRGTEAFF	TGCGCCAGCAGTGAAGAACCAAGGGGTACTGAAGCTTTCTTT
NA	TRBV11-2	TRBD1	TRBJ2-7	CASSSSGQARYEQYF	TGTGCCAGCAGCTCGTCGGGACAGGCCCGCTACGAGCAGTACTTC
NA	TRBV3-1/TRBV3-2	NA	TRBJ2-2	CASSQNLDTGELFF	TGTGCCAGCAGCCAGAATTTAGACACCGGGGAGCTGTTTTTT
NA	TRBV5-1	NA	TRBJ2-5	CASSPSEFRETQYF	TGCGCCAGCAGCCCGTCGGAGTTCCGGGAGACCCAGTACTTC
NA	TRBV18	NA	TRBJ1-1	CASSPPNTRNTEAFF	TGTGCCAGCTCACCACCGAACACGAGGAACACTGAAGCTTTCTTT
once	TRBV18	NA	TRBJ1-1	CASSPPGDRLEAFF	TGTGCCAGCTCACCACCGGGAGACAGGTTGGAAGCTTTCTTT
NA	TRBV10-2	NA	TRBJ1-2	CASSETGYGYTF	TGCGCCAGCAGTGAGACCGGCTATGGCTACACCTTC
NA	TRBV11-2	TRBD2	TRBJ2-1	CASSLSGGLNEQFF	TGTGCCAGCAGCTTGAGCGGGGGTCTCAATGAGCAGTTCTTC
NA	TRBV4-1	NA	TRBJ1-2	CASSQGRGVYGYTF	TGCGCCAGCAGCCAAGGCCGAGGGGTCTATGGCTACACCTTC
NA	TRBV21-1	NA	TRBJ1-1	CASSKERGEGNTEAFF	TGTGCCAGCAGCAAAGAACGGGGGGAGGGGAACACTGAAGCTTTCTTT
NA	TRBV12-5	NA	TRBJ1-4	CASGLDHSGKLFF	TGTGCTAGTGGTTTGGACCACTCGGGAAAACTGTTTTTT
NA	TRBV19	NA	TRBJ1-2	CASSIPPTGRPSYGYTF	TGTGCCAGTAGTATTCCCCCCACCGGACGGCCCAGCTATGGCTACACCTTC
NA	TRBV11-2	NA	TRBJ1-2	CASSLGGDYGYTF	TGTGCCAGCAGCTTAGGCGGGGACTATGGCTACACCTTC
once	TRBV3-1/TRBV3-2	NA	TRBJ1-3	CASSQVGVDSGNTIYF	TGTGCCAGCAGCCAAGTAGGAGTCGACTCTGGAAACACCATATATTTT
NA	TRBV10-3	NA	TRBJ2-5	CAITDTRGESQYF	TGTGCCATTACTGACACCCGCGGAGAGTCCCAGTACTTC
NA	TRBV5-1	TRBD1	TRBJ1-4	CASSPRTGKNEKLFF	TGCGCCAGCAGCCCCCGGACAGGGAAGAATGAAAAACTGTTTTTT
NA	TRBV7-2	NA	TRBJ2-5	CASSLVRTETQYF	TGTGCCAGCAGCTTGGTACGGACAGAGACCCAGTACTTC
NA	TRBV4-2	TRBD2	TRBJ2-3	CASSQDIAGVTDTQYF	TGTGCCAGCAGCCAAGATATAGCGGGGGTTACAGATACGCAGTATTTT
NA	TRBV19	NA	TRBJ1-2	CASSTTPRVDSGYTF	TGTGCCAGTAGTACCACCCCCAGGGTCGACTCTGGCTACACCTTC
NA	TRBV6-5	NA	TRBJ1-2	CASSTRRASGYGYTF	TGTGCCAGCAGTACACGCAGGGCGTCGGGCTATGGCTACACCTTC
NA	TRBV6-2/TRBV6-3	NA	TRBJ1-5	CASSTRTGNQPQHF	TGTGCCAGCAGTACCCGGACGGGGAATCAGCCCCAGCATTTT
NA	TRBV6-5	TRBD1	TRBJ2-7	CASSTRTGGPYEQYF	TGTGCCAGCAGCACTCGGACAGGGGGCCCCTACGAGCAGTACTTC
once	TRBV3-1/TRBV3-2	TRBD1	TRBJ1-2	CASSQDQGDYGYTF	TGTGCCAGCAGCCAAGATCAGGGGGACTATGGCTACACCTTC
NA	TRBV5-6	NA	TRBJ1-2	CATSLGWGYGYTF	TGTGCCACCTCCCTCGGCTGGGGTTATGGCTACACCTTC
NA	TRBV5-5	TRBD1	TRBJ2-5	CASSTGQGYQETQYF	TGTGCCAGCAGCACGGGACAGGGGTACCAAGAGACCCAGTACTTC
NA	TRBV6-5	NA	TRBJ1-6	CASSYSRASNSPLHF	TGTGCCAGCAGTTACTCGAGGGCCTCGAATTCACCCCTCCACTTT
NA	TRBV9	TRBD1	TRBJ2-7	CASSATGGYEQYF	TGTGCCAGCAGCGCGACAGGGGGCTACGAGCAGTACTTC
NA	TRBV27	NA	TRBJ2-2	CASSLLETGELFF	TGTGCCAGCAGTTTATTGGAGACCGGGGAGCTGTTTTTT
NA	TRBV2	NA	TRBJ1-1	CASRKDGLNTEAFF	TGTGCCAGCAGGAAGGACGGATTAAACACTGAAGCTTTCTTT
NA	TRBV3-1/TRBV3-2	NA	TRBJ2-1	CASSQDTGYNEQFF	TGTGCCAGCAGCCAAGATACTGGTTACAATGAGCAGTTCTTC
NA	TRBV27	NA	TRBJ1-4	CASKGVATNEKLFF	TGTGCCAGCAAGGGGGTCGCAACTAATGAAAAACTGTTTTTT
NA	TRBV5-1	TRBD2	TRBJ2-5	CASSRGLAGESETQYF	TGCGCCAGCAGCCGAGGACTAGCGGGGGAATCAGAGACCCAGTACTTC
NA	TRBV7-2	NA	TRBJ1-2	CASSLADGRGYTF	TGTGCCAGCAGCTTGGCAGACGGACGCGGCTACACCTTC
NA	TRBV10-3	NA	TRBJ1-2	CAISEPVKGVVGYTF	TGTGCCATCAGTGAACCCGTAAAGGGGGTTGTGGGCTACACCTTC
NA	TRBV7-3	NA	TRBJ1-2	CASSLYGGDGYTF	TGTGCCAGCAGCTTATACGGAGGGGATGGCTACACCTTC
NA	TRBV7-9	NA	TRBJ1-1	CASSFSSGTGEAFF	TGTGCCAGCAGCTTCTCGAGTGGGACCGGTGAAGCTTTCTTT
NA	TRBV9	TRBD2	TRBJ2-1	CASSAGTSGSSYNEQFF	TGTGCCAGCAGCGCCGGGACTAGCGGCAGCTCCTACAATGAGCAGTTCTTC
NA	TRBV21-1	NA	TRBJ1-4	CASSKTGTAEKLFF	TGTGCCAGCAGCAAAACCGGGACAGCTGAAAAACTGTTTTTT
NA	TRBV4-1	TRBD1	TRBJ2-7	CASSQVGDRSYEQYF	TGCGCCAGCAGCCAAGTGGGGGACAGATCCTACGAGCAGTACTTC
NA	TRBV11-2	NA	TRBJ1-1	CASSSRARGGTEAFF	TGTGCCAGCAGCTCCCGGGCCCGGGGCGGCACTGAAGCTTTCTTT